This T cell receptor (beta chain) was sequenced during a study of T cell changes during pregnancy in multiple sclerosis. The germline V gene encodes CDR1 LNHDA and CDR2 SQIVND (reference sequence). Trimming removed 10 bases at V and 4 bases at J, with 11 bases between. The CDR3 runs 12 residues. Generated by immunoSEQ multiplex PCR, the TCRdb table keeps only in-frame clones and is missing some. The table includes some 87,000 clones, approximately 90% detected once. The clonotype comes from a female donor with multiple sclerosis, enrolled in a pregnancy study. This chain links TRBV19 with TRBJ1-3; TRBD1 is a possible D gene (5 bases). The material sequenced was CD4+ T cells from peripheral blood mononuclear cells, taken before pregnancy. The CDR3 region has the DNA TGTGCCATCGAGACAGCCGGAAACACCATATATTTT. Encoded protein: CAIETAGNTIYF.